The clone carrying this T cell receptor (beta chain) was seen only a few times. This record comes from a study of early T cells in non-severe SARS-CoV-2 infection. Tagging with unique molecular identifiers was applied to individual cDNA molecules. TCRdb re-called the 5' RACE reads with MiXCR, one entry per CDR3 protein. The table lists tens of thousands of distinct CDR3 sequences, 14% of them singletons. V was pared by 6 bases and J by 2 bases, with 6 bases of the junction left unmatched. The CDR3 runs to 14 residues. CDR1 LGHNT and CDR2 FRNRAP come from the germline V gene. Material for sequencing was whole blood. This TCR was recovered from an adult who was a healthcare worker with PCR-confirmed SARS-CoV-2 infection or an uninfected control (not recorded which). This rearrangement joins TRBV12-5 to TRBJ1-1; TRBD1 agrees at 7 bases. The CDR3 DNA reads TGTGCTAGTGGCCAGGGGACAGTCAACACTGAAGCTTTCTTT. Translating gives CASGQGTVNTEAFF.